Listed here are 30 T cell receptor beta chains from one sample, sequenced in a study of CXCR3-negative and CXCR3-positive naive CD8 T cells. The study's findings and limits: Naive CXCR3-positive cells had TRB CDR3s more hydrophobic than those of CXCR3-negative naive cells.

Each TRB cDNA library was prepared by 5' RACE (with UMI labels). TCRdb re-called the 5' RACE reads; every CDR3 protein appears as one record, without DNA. The sample table sets out some 130,000 distinct CDR3 sequences. Antigens for these TCRs are unknown. Sequencing was done on a sample of naive CXCR3+ CD8+ T cells from blood. As for subset: CD45RO-CCR7+CD27+CD95- naive CD8+ T cells expressing CXCR3 (TNR3+). These receptors were obtained from a human donor in good health. Some clones in this sample may be carry-over from other donors' samples.

This rearrangement joins TRBV14 to TRBJ2-7. This CDR3 is built from 12 residues. Germline CDR1 and CDR2: SGHDN and FVKESK. The CDR3 protein is CASSPDPYEQYF.

This chain connects TRBV24-1 to TRBJ2-1. CDR1 is KGHDR, CDR2 SFDVKD, per germline. The CDR3 totals 16 residues. This chain's CDR3 is CATSDPSLSSYNEQFF.

The chain carries TRBV10-2 and TRBJ1-1; the TCRdb call, TRBD1, lacks DNA for checking. The V gene's germline CDR1 is WSHSY and CDR2 SAAADI. The CDR3 spans 12 residues. CDR3 sequence: CASKKGGDGAFF.

CDR3 loop: CASSFTGSSYNSPLHF. The chain combines TRBV7-9 with TRBJ1-6. This CDR3 has 16 residues. Looked up from germline, CDR1 is SEHNR and CDR2 is FQNEAQ (reference sequence).

The chain carries TRBV4-1 and TRBJ2-5; the D call from TCRdb, TRBD1, cannot be confirmed without DNA. The CDR3 runs 15 residues. CDR1 and CDR2 from the germline V gene are MGHRA and YSYEKL. CDR3 sequence: CASTPGRTAEETQYF.

This chain connects TRBV6-5 to TRBJ2-1; TCRdb selects TRBD1, and the lack of DNA leaves this call unchecked. Germline CDR1 reads MNHEY; CDR2 reads SVGAGI. The CDR3 length is 15 residues. The CDR3 region is CASSYMWGQDNEQFF.

This sequence joins TRBV7-9 and TRBJ1-5; lacking DNA, the TRBD1 call made by TCRdb goes unchecked. This CDR3 comprises 14 residues. Germline V gene sequence: CDR1 SEHNR, CDR2 FQNEAQ (reference sequence). CDR3 amino acids: CASSLQGVNQPQHF.

This chain links TRBV19 with TRBJ1-1. CDR1 and CDR2 from the germline V gene are LNHDA and SQIVND (reference sequence). The CDR3 loop spans 14 amino acids. This CDR3 is CASSIVVTDTEAFF.

CDR3 region: CSGDLAFPYNEQFF. The V call is TRBV29-1, the J call TRBJ2-1; no DNA is available, so the TRBD2 call from TCRdb remains unchecked. Germline CDR1 reads SQVTM; CDR2 reads ANQGSEA. There are 14 residues in the CDR3.

CDR3 residues: CSVVPGNHYEQYF. This chain joins TRBV29-1 and TRBJ2-7; TCRdb's D call, TRBD1, is unchecked because there is no DNA. Germline V gives CDR1 SQVTM, CDR2 ANQGSEA. CDR3 length: 13 residues.

The chain recombines TRBV4-3 with TRBJ2-2; the TRBD1 assignment by TCRdb is unverifiable without DNA. The CDR3 extends over 14 amino acids. Germline CDR1 and CDR2: LGHNA and YSLEER. CDR3 region: CASSSGQHTGELFF.

The chain recombines TRBV7-8 with TRBJ2-1; TCRdb picks TRBD1, but there is no DNA to check that call. Germline V lookup: CDR1 SGHVS, CDR2 FQNEAQ. CDR3 length equals 16 residues. The CDR3 is CASSFLRGASHNEQFF.

The genes are TRBV7-9 and TRBJ2-1; the D call from TCRdb, TRBD1, cannot be confirmed without DNA. Germline loops: CDR1 SEHNR, CDR2 FQNEAQ (reference sequence). The CDR3 is made up of 18 amino acids. The CDR3 loop is CASSSTREATDSYNEQFF.

CDR3 in amino acids: CASSFPGTVNTEAFF. This sequence joins TRBV7-9 and TRBJ1-1; lacking DNA, the TRBD1 call made by TCRdb goes unchecked. CDR1 and CDR2 (germline): SEHNR, FQNEAQ (reference sequence). The CDR3 totals 15 residues.

The V gene is TRBV9, the J gene TRBJ2-7; TCRdb's D call of TRBD2 is untestable without DNA. The CDR3 length is 14 residues. The germline V gene has CDR1 SGDLS and CDR2 YYNGEE. CDR3 sequence reads: CASSVGTSRHEQYF.

The rearrangement joins TRBV7-9 to TRBJ2-7; the TCRdb D gene call, TRBD1, has no DNA to confirm it. The CDR3 extends over 12 amino acids. Germline V gene lookup returns CDR1 SEHNR and CDR2 FQNEAQ (reference sequence). This CDR3 reads CASSSTVYEQYF.

This sequence joins TRBV5-1 and TRBJ2-1; TCRdb's assignment of TRBD1 cannot be checked, as there is no DNA. CDR3 size: 15 residues. Germline loops: CDR1 SGHRS, CDR2 YFSETQ. Here the CDR3 reads CASSFGRGAYNEQFF.

The chain joins TRBV10-3 to TRBJ2-1; as DNA is missing, the TRBD2 call by TCRdb cannot be tested. Germline V gives CDR1 ENHRY, CDR2 SYGVKD. The CDR3 is 15 amino acids. The CDR3 protein is CAISESLAGDNEQFF.

The chain employs TRBV7-9 and TRBJ2-7. This CDR3 is built from 14 residues. Germline loops: CDR1 SEHNR, CDR2 FQNEAQ (reference sequence). The CDR3 reads CASSYSGRPNEQYF.

The gene calls are TRBV7-9 and TRBJ2-1; TCRdb selects TRBD1, and the lack of DNA leaves this call unchecked. Germline assignment: CDR1 SEHNR and CDR2 FQNEAQ (reference sequence). The CDR3 runs 15 residues. This chain's CDR3 is CASSEGQLPGDEQFF.

V gene TRBV29-1 combines with J gene TRBJ2-7; TCRdb proposes TRBD1, but this gene call is untestable without DNA. The germline V gene encodes CDR1 SQVTM and CDR2 ANQGSEA. The CDR3 runs 13 residues. The CDR3 loop is CSVLGAGSGEQYF.

This rearrangement joins TRBV12-3 or TRBV12-4 to TRBJ1-1; the TCRdb D gene call, TRBD1, has no DNA to confirm it. This CDR3 is 15 amino acids long. CDR3 sequence: CASSLEGTGDTEAFF.

The chain is built from TRBV24-1 and TRBJ2-3; TCRdb's assignment of TRBD2 cannot be checked, as there is no DNA. CDR3 length: 17 residues. Germline V gives CDR1 KGHDR, CDR2 SFDVKD. The CDR3 loop is CATSDPPGLAGEDTQYF.

This chain connects TRBV7-2 to TRBJ2-7. The CDR3 has 14 amino acids. Per the germline V gene, CDR1 is SGHTA and CDR2 is FQGNSA. The CDR3 here is CASSLSVRTYEQYF.

This chain connects TRBV7-6 to TRBJ2-2; TCRdb indicates TRBD1, and absent DNA this call remains unverified. Looked up from germline, CDR1 is SGHVS and CDR2 is FNYEAQ. The CDR3 extends over 18 amino acids. The CDR3 loop is CASSHVAGTGRDTGELFF.

The chain uses TRBV29-1 and TRBJ2-7; there is no DNA to check the TCRdb D call of TRBD1. The length of the CDR3 is 12 residues. Germline CDR1 is SQVTM and CDR2 is ANQGSEA. CDR3 residues: CSVRGGGGEQYF.

The gene calls are TRBV7-2 and TRBJ2-5. Looked up from germline, CDR1 is SGHTA and CDR2 is FQGNSA. The CDR3 sequence is 13 residues long. This chain's CDR3 is CASREVNQETQYF.

V gene TRBV10-3 combines with J gene TRBJ1-1. Germline-derived CDR1 and CDR2 are ENHRY and SYGVKD. This CDR3 region has 13 residues. The CDR3 region is CAISDKENTEAFF.

The CDR3 region is CASSPGGGQQETQYF. The chain links TRBV7-3 to TRBJ2-5; TCRdb outputs TRBD1, but without DNA this stays unchecked. Germline assignment: CDR1 SGHTA and CDR2 FQGTGA. The CDR3 has 15 residues.

This chain joins TRBV5-5 and TRBJ2-5; there is no DNA to check the TCRdb D call of TRBD1. CDR3 length: 15 residues. The germline CDR1 and CDR2 sequences are SGHKS and YYEKEE (reference sequence). The CDR3 protein is CASSPFTGSQETQYF.